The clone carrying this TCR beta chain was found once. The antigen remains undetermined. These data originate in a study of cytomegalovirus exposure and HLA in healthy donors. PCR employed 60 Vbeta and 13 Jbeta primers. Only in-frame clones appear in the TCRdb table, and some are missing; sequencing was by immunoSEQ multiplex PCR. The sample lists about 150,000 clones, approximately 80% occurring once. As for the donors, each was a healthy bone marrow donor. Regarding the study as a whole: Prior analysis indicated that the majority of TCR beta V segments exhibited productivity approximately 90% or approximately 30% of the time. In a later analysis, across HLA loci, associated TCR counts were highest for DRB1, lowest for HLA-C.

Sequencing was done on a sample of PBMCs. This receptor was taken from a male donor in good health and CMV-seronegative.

DNA of the CDR3: TGTGCCAGCAGCTTAGGAGCGGGCACAGATACGCAGTATTTT. Translated, it gives CASSLGAGTDTQYF. The V gene is TRBV7-2, the J gene TRBJ2-3; D may be TRBD2 (5 bases). The CDR3 totals 14 residues. In germline, CDR1 is SGHTA, CDR2 FQGNSA. Trimming took off 1 base at V and 1 base at J, with 6 bases between the two ends.